This T cell receptor (beta chain) was captured by sequencing in a study of control samples from healthy donors and cancer patients. Germline values: CDR1 KGHSH, CDR2 LQKENI. This CDR3 spans 13 amino acids. V was cut by 10 bases and J by 3 bases, with 13 bases left in between. The assay was immunoSEQ multiplex PCR, and TCRdb's table has in-frame clones only and misses some. The sample lists around 68,000 clones; more than 80% were seen once. This TCR was sampled from a woman in her fifties or sixties with lung cancer. The chain recombines TRBV18 with TRBJ1-5; D is ambiguous. The specimen was PBMCs. Here the CDR3 reads CATTDTINQPQHF. CDR3 DNA sequence: TGTGCCACCACCGACACGATCAATCAGCCCCAGCATTTT.